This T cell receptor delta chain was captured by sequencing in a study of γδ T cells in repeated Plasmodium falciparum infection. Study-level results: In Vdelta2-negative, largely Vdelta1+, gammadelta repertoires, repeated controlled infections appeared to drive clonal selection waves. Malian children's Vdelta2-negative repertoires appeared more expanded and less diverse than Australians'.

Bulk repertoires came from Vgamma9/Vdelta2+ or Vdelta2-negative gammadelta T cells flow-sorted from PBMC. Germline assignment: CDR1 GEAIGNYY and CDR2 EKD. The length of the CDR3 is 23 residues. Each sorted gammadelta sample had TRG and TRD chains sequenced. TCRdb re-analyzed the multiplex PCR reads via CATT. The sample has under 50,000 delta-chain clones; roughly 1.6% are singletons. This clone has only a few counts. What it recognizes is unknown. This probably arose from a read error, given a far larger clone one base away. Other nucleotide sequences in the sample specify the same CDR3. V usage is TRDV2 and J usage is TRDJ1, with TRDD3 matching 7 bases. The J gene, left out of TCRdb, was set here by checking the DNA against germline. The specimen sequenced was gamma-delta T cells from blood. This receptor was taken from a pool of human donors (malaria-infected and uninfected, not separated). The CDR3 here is CACDTAPARGVVDTTYLPGKLIF. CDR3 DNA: TGTGCCTGCGACACCGCCCCGGCACGTGGAGTTGTGGATACGACCTACCTACCTGGTAAACTCATCTTT.